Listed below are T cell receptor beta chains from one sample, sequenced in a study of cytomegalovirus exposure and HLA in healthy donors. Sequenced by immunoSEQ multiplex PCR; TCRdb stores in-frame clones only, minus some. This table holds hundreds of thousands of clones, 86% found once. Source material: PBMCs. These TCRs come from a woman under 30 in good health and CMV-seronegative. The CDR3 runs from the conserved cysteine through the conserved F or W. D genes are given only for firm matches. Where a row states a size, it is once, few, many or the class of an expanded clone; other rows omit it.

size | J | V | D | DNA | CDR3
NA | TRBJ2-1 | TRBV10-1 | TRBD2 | TGCGCCAGCAGTGAGCTCGGGGCTAGCGGGGGGGATTACAATGAGCAGTTCTTC | CASSELGASGGDYNEQFF
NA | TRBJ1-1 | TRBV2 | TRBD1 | TGTGCCAGCATCCTCGTCGGACAGGGGGGGAAAGCTTTCTTT | CASILVGQGGKAFF
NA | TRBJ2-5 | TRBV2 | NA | TGTGCCAGCAGTGAATACCCGACAGGCGTGGAGACCCAGTACTTC | CASSEYPTGVETQYF
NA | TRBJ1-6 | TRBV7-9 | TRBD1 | TGTGCCAGCAGCATCGGGACAGCAAATTCACCCCTCCACTTT | CASSIGTANSPLHF
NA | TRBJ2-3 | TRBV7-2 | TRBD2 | TGTGCCAGCAGCTCCTACTCGACTAGCGGGGCGGATACGCAGTATTTT | CASSSYSTSGADTQYF
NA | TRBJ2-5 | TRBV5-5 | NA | TGTGCCAGCAGCGTACAGATTGCGTCAGTACAAGAGACCCAGTACTTC | CASSVQIASVQETQYF
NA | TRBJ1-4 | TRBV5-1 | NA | TGCGCCAGCAGCCCACGCGGGGGTGGAGGTGAAAAACTGTTTTTT | CASSPRGGGGEKLFF
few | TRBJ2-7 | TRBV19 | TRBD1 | TGTGCCAGTAGCCCGGGACAGGGGGCCTACGAGCAGTACTTC | CASSPGQGAYEQYF
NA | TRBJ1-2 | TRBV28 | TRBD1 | TGTGCCAGCAGTCCAGGGGGGACAGGGGTTTTCTATGGCTACACCTTC | CASSPGGTGVFYGYTF
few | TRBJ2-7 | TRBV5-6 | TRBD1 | TGTGCCAGCAGCCTCGGACAGGGGATGGGCGAGCAGTACTTC | CASSLGQGMGEQYF
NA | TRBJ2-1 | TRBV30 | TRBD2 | TGTGCCTGGAGTGCAGGACTAGCGGGTACTGAGCAGTTCTTC | CAWSAGLAGTEQFF
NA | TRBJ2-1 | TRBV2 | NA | TGTGCCAGCAGGCTAGCCGCCTCCAACAATGAGCAGTTCTTC | CASRLAASNNEQFF
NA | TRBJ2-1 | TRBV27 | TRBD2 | TGTGCCACCGGACTAGGGGTCAATGAGCAGTTCTTC | CATGLGVNEQFF
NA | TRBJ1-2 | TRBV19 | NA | TGTGCCAGTTCCCCCCGGGATAGGGAAGTCTATGGCTACACCTTC | CASSPRDREVYGYTF
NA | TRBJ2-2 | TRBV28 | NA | TGTGCCAGCAGTTTCCGGGGGGAGCTGTTTTTT | CASSFRGELFF
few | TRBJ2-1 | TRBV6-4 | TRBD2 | TGTGCCAGCAGTGACCGGGGGGGGTCCAATGAGCAGTTCTTC | CASSDRGGSNEQFF
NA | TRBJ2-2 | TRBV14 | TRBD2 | TGTGCCAGCAGCCATACTAGCGTCACCGGGGAGCTGTTTTTT | CASSHTSVTGELFF
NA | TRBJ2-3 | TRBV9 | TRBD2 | TGTGCCAGCAGCTCAACCGGCGGGAGGGCAGATACGCAGTATTTT | CASSSTGGRADTQYF
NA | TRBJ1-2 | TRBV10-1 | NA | TGCGCCAGCAGTCCAGGCAGAAGCCATGGCTACACCTTC | CASSPGRSHGYTF
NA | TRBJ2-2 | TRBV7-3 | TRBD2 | TGTGCCAGCAGCACCGGGACTACTCTCGGGAACACCGGGGAGCTGTTTTTT | CASSTGTTLGNTGELFF
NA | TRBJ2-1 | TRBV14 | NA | TGTGCCAGCAGCCAAGAGTTTGGACAGCCCTACAATGAGCAGTTCTTC | CASSQEFGQPYNEQFF
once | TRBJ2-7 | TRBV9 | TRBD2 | TGTGCCAGCAGCGTAGGGTCGGGGGGACCGAACTACGAGCAGTACTTC | CASSVGSGGPNYEQYF
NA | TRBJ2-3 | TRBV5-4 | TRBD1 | TGTGCCAGCAGCTATCCGGGACAGGGGGCGGATACGCAGTATTTT | CASSYPGQGADTQYF
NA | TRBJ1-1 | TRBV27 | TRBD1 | TGTGCCAGCAGGCCGTTCGGACAGGGAGGAGACACTGAAGCTTTCTTT | CASRPFGQGGDTEAFF